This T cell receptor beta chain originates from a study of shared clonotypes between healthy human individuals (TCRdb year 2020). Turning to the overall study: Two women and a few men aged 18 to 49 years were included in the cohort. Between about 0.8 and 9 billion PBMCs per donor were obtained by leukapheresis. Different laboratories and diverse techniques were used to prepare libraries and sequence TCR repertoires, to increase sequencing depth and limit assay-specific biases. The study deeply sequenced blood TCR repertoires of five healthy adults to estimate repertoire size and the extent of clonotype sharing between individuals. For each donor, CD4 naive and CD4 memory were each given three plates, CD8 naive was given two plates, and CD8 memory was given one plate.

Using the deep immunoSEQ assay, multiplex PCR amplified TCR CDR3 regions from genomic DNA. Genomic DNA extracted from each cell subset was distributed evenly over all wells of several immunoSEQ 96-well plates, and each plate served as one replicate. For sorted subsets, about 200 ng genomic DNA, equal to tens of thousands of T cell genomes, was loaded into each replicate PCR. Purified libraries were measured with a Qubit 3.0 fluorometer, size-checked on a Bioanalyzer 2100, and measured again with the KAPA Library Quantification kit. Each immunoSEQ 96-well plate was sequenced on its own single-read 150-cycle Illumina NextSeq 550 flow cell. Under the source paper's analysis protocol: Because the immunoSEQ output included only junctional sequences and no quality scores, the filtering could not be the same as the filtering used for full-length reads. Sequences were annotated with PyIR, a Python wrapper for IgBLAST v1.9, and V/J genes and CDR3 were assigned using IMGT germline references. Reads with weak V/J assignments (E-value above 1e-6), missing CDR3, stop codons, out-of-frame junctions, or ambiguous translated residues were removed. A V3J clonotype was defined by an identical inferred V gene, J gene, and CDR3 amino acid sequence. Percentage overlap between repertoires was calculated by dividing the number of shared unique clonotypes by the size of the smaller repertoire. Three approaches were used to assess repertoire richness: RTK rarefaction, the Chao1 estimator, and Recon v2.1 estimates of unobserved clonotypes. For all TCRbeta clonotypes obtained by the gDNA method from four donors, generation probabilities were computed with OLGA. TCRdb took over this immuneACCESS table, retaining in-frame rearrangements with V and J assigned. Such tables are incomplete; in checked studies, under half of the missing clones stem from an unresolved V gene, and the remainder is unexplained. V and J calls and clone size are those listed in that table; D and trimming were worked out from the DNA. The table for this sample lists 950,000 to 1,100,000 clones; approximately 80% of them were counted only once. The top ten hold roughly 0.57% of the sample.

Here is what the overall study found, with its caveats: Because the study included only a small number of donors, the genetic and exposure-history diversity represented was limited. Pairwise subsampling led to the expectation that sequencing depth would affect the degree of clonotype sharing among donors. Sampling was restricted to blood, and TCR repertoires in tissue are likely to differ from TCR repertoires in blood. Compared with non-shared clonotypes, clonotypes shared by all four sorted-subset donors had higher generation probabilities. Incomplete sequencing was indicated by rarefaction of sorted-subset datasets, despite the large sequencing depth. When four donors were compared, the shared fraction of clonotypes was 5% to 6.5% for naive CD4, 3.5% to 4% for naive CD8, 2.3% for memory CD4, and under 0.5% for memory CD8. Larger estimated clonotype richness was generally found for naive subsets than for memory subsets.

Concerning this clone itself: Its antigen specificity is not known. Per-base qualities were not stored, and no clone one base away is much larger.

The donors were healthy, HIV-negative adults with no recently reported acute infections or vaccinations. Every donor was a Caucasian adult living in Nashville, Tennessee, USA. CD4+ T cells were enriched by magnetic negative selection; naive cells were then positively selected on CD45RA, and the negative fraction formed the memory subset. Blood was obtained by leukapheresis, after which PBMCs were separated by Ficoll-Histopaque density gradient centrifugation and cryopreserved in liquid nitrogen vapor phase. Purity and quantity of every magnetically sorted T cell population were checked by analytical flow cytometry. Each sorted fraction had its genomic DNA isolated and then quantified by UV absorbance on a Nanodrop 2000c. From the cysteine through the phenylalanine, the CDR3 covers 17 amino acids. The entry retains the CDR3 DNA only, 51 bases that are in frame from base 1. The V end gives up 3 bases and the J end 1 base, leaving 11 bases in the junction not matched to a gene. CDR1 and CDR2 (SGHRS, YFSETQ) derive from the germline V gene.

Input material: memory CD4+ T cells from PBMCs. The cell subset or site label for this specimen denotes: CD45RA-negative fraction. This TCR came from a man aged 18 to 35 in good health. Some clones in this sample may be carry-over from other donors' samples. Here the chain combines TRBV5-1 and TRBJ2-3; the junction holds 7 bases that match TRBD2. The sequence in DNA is TGCGCCAGCAGCTCCTCTCGGGGGAGGGCCGGCACAGATACGCAGTATTTT. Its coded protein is CASSSSRGRAGTDTQYF. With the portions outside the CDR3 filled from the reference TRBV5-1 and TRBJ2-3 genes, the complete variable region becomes KAGVTQTPRYLIKTRGQQVTLSCSPISGHRSVSWYQQTPGQGLQFLFEYFSETQRNKGNFPGRFSGRQFSNSRSEMNVSTLELGDSALYLCASSSSRGRAGTDTQYFGPGTRLTVL.